The rows below give T cell receptor beta chains drawn from one sample of a study of metastatic and nonmetastatic thyroid tumors. TCRdb re-clonotyped the PCR reads through MiXCR. In the table there are around 70,000 clones, 18% of which are singletons. The material sequenced was blood. The origin of the receptors is a female donor with papillary thyroid cancer or a benign thyroid nodule (not recorded which). Some clones in this sample may be carry-over from other donors' samples. Both conserved end residues are part of each CDR3. D genes are given only for firm matches. Size values are once, few and many counts, or a class for expanded clones, and some rows have none.

j_gene	d_gene	abundance	v_gene	CDR3nt	CDR3aa
TRBJ2-2	-	few	TRBV29-1	TGCAGCGTGGTTTCGGGCTCTGTGGACGGGGAGCTGTTTTTT	CSVVSGSVDGELFF
TRBJ2-5	-	-	TRBV15	TGTGCCACCAGCAGATATCCGGCAGGAGCGGAGGCCCAGTACTTC	CATSRYPAGAEAQYF
TRBJ1-6	-	few	TRBV6-5	TGTGCCAGCAGTTACTCGAGTCCTAATTCACCCCTCCACTTT	CASSYSSPNSPLHF
TRBJ2-7	-	many	TRBV11-3	TGTGCCAGCAGCGTTGGACTCTCCTACGAGCAGTACTTC	CASSVGLSYEQYF
TRBJ2-1	-	-	TRBV9	TGTGCCAGCCGGGACGACCACTACAATGAGCAGTTCTTC	CASRDDHYNEQFF
TRBJ2-1	TRBD2	many	TRBV5-1	TGCGCCAGCAGCCCTCTGGGGGGGGATGTCAATGAGCAGTTCTTC	CASSPLGGDVNEQFF
TRBJ2-1	-	many	TRBV7-6	TGTGCCAGCAGCTTAGACCTTATGGTTGTCAACAATGAGCAGTTCTTC	CASSLDLMVVNNEQFF
TRBJ1-2	TRBD1	-	TRBV5-1	TGCGCCAGCAGCTTGGCAACAGGGGGCGTTTATGGCTACACCTTC	CASSLATGGVYGYTF
TRBJ1-1	-	-	TRBV20-1	TGCAGTGCTAGATTTAGGGGCCAGATGAACACTGAAGCTTTCTTT	CSARFRGQMNTEAFF
TRBJ2-1	-	many	TRBV10-3	TGTGCCGTAGCAGTACAGGGCCCGGAGAATGAGCAGTTCTTC	CAVAVQGPENEQFF
TRBJ2-2	-	-	TRBV5-1	TGCGCCAGCAGCTTGGGAAGGGGCACCGGGGAGCTGTTTTTT	CASSLGRGTGELFF
TRBJ1-2	-	few	TRBV7-8	TGTGCCAGCAGCTTAGCAGAGCGGGTTTCTAACTATGGCTACACCTTC	CASSLAERVSNYGYTF
TRBJ2-1	TRBD2	many	TRBV3-1	TGTGCCAGCAGCCAGGGCGGGAGTTTTTACAATGAGCAGTTCTTC	CASSQGGSFYNEQFF
TRBJ2-1	-	many	TRBV5-1	TGCGCCAGCAGCTTGTGGGCTAGCGCCTACAATGAGCAGTTCTTC	CASSLWASAYNEQFF
TRBJ2-7	-	-	TRBV5-5	TGTGCCAGCAGCCCAGGGTCAGGTGCCTCCTACGAGCAGTACTTC	CASSPGSGASYEQYF
TRBJ1-1	TRBD1	many	TRBV6-2/TRBV6-3	TGTGCCAGCTACAGGAGGGGGCAAACTGAAGCTTTCTTT	CASYRRGQTEAFF
TRBJ2-7	TRBD2	-	TRBV7-2	TGTGCCAGCAGCTTACAAGCGGGAGCCAACGAGCAGTACTTC	CASSLQAGANEQYF
TRBJ2-7	TRBD2	many	TRBV28	TGTGCCAGCAGATCTGGACTAGCGGGAGGCGCGCAGTACTTC	CASRSGLAGGAQYF
TRBJ2-7	TRBD2	-	TRBV30	TGTGCCTGCCACAGCGGGAGGGCCTACGAGCAGTACTTC	CACHSGRAYEQYF
TRBJ1-5	TRBD1	many	TRBV12-5	TGTGCTAGTGGTTTGATTACCGGGACAGGGTTCCCTCAAGGTCAGCCCCAGCATTTT	CASGLITGTGFPQGQPQHF
TRBJ2-3	-	many	TRBV20-1	TGCAGTTCAAGCCTCCGGATCACAGATACGCAGTATTTT	CSSSLRITDTQYF
TRBJ1-6	-	many	TRBV7-8	TGTGCCAGCAGGTTAAGGGGCGTTGGATCACCCCTCCACTTT	CASRLRGVGSPLHF
TRBJ2-7	-	many	TRBV12-3/TRBV12-4	TGTGCCAGCAGTTCGACCCAGCGAGACCTCGACGAGCAGTACTTC	CASSSTQRDLDEQYF
TRBJ2-7	TRBD2	many	TRBV6-5	TGTGCCAGCAGTTATCAAGCGGGAGAAAGGTCCTACGAGCAGTACTTC	CASSYQAGERSYEQYF
TRBJ2-3	TRBD2	many	TRBV6-1	TGTGCCAGCAGTGAACTAGCGGGAGGGGGCAGAGGTACGCAGTATTTT	CASSELAGGGRGTQYF
TRBJ2-2	TRBD2	many	TRBV19	TGTGCCAGTAGTATAATGAGCGGGATGAACACCGGGGAGCTGTTTTTT	CASSIMSGMNTGELFF
TRBJ2-3	-	many	TRBV7-7	TGTGCTAGCAGCTCGGGACGGGCCTTTACAGATACGCAGTATTTT	CASSSGRAFTDTQYF
TRBJ2-3	-	many	TRBV28	TGTGCCAGCAGTCCTCCACAAGGCACAGATACGCAGTATTTT	CASSPPQGTDTQYF
TRBJ2-5	TRBD2	-	TRBV20-1	TGCAGTGCTAGACCTATAGCGGGAGGGGGGCCGGAGACCCAGTACTTC	CSARPIAGGGPETQYF
TRBJ2-3	TRBD2	many	TRBV4-2	TGTGCCAGCAGCCAAGATACCGGGACTAGCGGATTCACAGATACGCAGTATTTT	CASSQDTGTSGFTDTQYF
TRBJ1-2	-	-	TRBV12-3/TRBV12-4	TGTGCCAGCGGGCTTGGTGGGGTTAACTATGGCTACACCTTC	CASGLGGVNYGYTF
TRBJ1-4	-	-	TRBV12-3/TRBV12-4	TGTGCCAGCAGGCCCGGGACGCGGGAAAAACTGTTTTTT	CASRPGTREKLFF
TRBJ2-2	TRBD1	-	TRBV12-3/TRBV12-4	TGTGCCAGCAGTTCCCCTGGGAGCGGGACAGGGGCTATTACCGGGGAGCTGTTTTTT	CASSSPGSGTGAITGELFF
TRBJ2-7	-	-	TRBV5-1	TGCGCCAGTAGCTTGTGGACCACCTACGAGCAGTACTTC	CASSLWTTYEQYF
TRBJ2-1	-	-	TRBV7-8	TGTGCCAGCAGCTTGAGCACCTACAATGAGCAGTTCTTC	CASSLSTYNEQFF
TRBJ1-6	-	many	TRBV7-8	TGTGCCAGCAGCTTATGGAATTCACCCCTCCACTTT	CASSLWNSPLHF
TRBJ2-7	TRBD2	-	TRBV11-2	TGTGCCAGCAGCTTAAGCAGACTAGCGGTAGTTAGTAACGAGCAGTACTTC	CASSLSRLAVVSNEQYF
TRBJ2-1	TRBD2	-	TRBV10-3	TGTGCCATCTCGGCGGGAGGGCCTCGCCATGAGCAGTTCTTC	CAISAGGPRHEQFF
TRBJ2-7	TRBD2	many	TRBV3-1	TGTGCCAGCAGTCAGCGGGAGATGGTTCGCTACGAGCAGTACTTC	CASSQREMVRYEQYF
TRBJ2-7	-	few	TRBV5-1	TGCGCCAGCAGCCCGGCTGCCTACGAGCAGTACTTC	CASSPAAYEQYF
TRBJ1-4	-	few	TRBV12-3/TRBV12-4	TGTGCCAGCACCGCCGGGGTGCAGGTTGAAAAACTGTTTTTT	CASTAGVQVEKLFF
TRBJ1-5	-	few	TRBV4-1	TGCGCCAGCAGCCAAGATGCCAATTGGCATAGCAATCAGCCCCAGCATTTT	CASSQDANWHSNQPQHF
TRBJ1-3	-	few	TRBV15	TGTGCCACCAGCAGAGACAGGGGATACGAAAACACCATATATTTT	CATSRDRGYENTIYF